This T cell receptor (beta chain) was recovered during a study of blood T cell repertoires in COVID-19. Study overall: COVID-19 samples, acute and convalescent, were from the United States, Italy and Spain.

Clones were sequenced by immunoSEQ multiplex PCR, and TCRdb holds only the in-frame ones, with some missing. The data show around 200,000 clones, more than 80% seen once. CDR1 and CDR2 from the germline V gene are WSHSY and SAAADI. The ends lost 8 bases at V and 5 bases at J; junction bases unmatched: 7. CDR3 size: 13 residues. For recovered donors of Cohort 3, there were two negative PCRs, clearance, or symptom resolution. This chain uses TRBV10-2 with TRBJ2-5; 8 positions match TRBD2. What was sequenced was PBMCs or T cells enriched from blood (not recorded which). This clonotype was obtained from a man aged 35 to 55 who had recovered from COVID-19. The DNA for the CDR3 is TGCGCCAGCGGGACTAGGGCCTGGGAGACCCAGTACTTC. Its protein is CASGTRAWETQYF.